Below, 5 T cell receptor beta chains from the same sample are listed, as sequenced in a study of CD8 T cells in Susac syndrome. RNA was extracted with the RNeasy kit, and a quantity of 0.5 to 1 ug was reverse transcribed using random hexamers. MiXCR, run by TCRdb on the immunoSEQ multiplex PCR reads, gives a single entry per CDR3 protein. The data contain over 95,000 distinct CDR3 sequences, 85% to 95% of them seen just once; the ten biggest clones take up roughly 0.12%. Sequencing was done on a sample of CD8+ T cells from PBMCs. All receptors derive from a human donor in good health.

The chain uses TRBV10-3 and TRBJ1-2, with TRBD1 matching over 8 bases. CDR1 is ENHRY, CDR2 SYGVKD, per germline. The CDR3 consists of 15 residues. Trimming at V came to 4 bases and at J to 5 bases, leaving 9 bases not matched to a gene. DNA of the CDR3: TGTGCCATCAGTGTGGCCCAGGGGGCGAAGTATGGCTACACCTTC. Its protein product is CAISVAQGAKYGYTF.

This rearrangement joins TRBV7-9 to TRBJ2-7; D is ambiguous. The CDR3 contains 13 residues. Germline-derived CDR1 and CDR2 are SEHNR and FQNEAQ (reference sequence). V shed 0 bases and J shed 5 bases, with 8 bases lying between them. The CDR3 region is CASSLAGSNEQYF. The CDR3 nucleotides read TGTGCCAGCAGCTTAGCGGGTAGTAACGAGCAGTACTTC.

This chain links TRBV14 with TRBJ1-2; 10 bases match TRBD1. Germline CDR1 SGHDN, CDR2 FVKESK. The CDR3 extends over 15 amino acids. J gave up 7 bases and V 0 bases, and 5 bases lay outside the gene matches. The CDR3 protein is CASSQEGQGYSGYTF. In nucleotides, the CDR3 is TGTGCCAGCAGCCAAGAGGGACAGGGGTATTCTGGCTACACCTTC.

The chain employs TRBV30 and TRBJ2-3; 9 nucleotides align to TRBD2. Trimming removed 0 bases from V and 4 bases from J; junction bases left unmatched: 14. Germline V CDR1 and CDR2: GTSNPN, SVGIG (reference sequence). This CDR3 has 18 residues. The CDR3 nucleotides are TGTGCCTGGAGTGTAGCCCTCCAAGGTAGCGGGAGAGCAGATACGCAGTATTTT. Translated: CAWSVALQGSGRADTQYF. The whole variable domain, filled in from reference TRBV30 and TRBJ2-3, reads SQTIHQWPATLVQPVGSPLSLECTVEGTSNPNLYWYRQAAGRGLQLLFYSVGIGQISSEVPQNLSASRPQDRQFILSSKKLLLSDSGFYLCAWSVALQGSGRADTQYFGPGTRLTVL.

This CDR3 reads CASSLRAEAFF. The CDR3, as DNA: TGTGCCAGCAGCTTAAGGGCTGAAGCTTTCTTT. This sequence joins TRBV7-2 and TRBJ1-1; D is ambiguous. Germline V gene sequence: CDR1 SGHTA, CDR2 FQGNSA. Trimming took 2 bases from V and 6 from J, leaving 4 bases between them. This CDR3 comprises 11 residues. The whole variable domain, remainder taken from reference TRBV7-2 and TRBJ1-1, is GAGVSQSPSNKVTEKGKDVELRCDPISGHTALYWYRQSLGQGLEFLIYFQGNSAPDKSGLPSDRFSAERTGGSVSTLTIQRTQQEDSAVYLCASSLRAEAFFGQGTRLTVV.